The present TCR beta chain was sequenced within a study of blood T cell repertoires in COVID-19. About the study: PBMCs, B-cell-depleted T cells, or T cells provided the cDNA or gDNA that made up the material.

Original processing methods: By means of reference gene primer amplification, nucleated cell counts were estimated. Profiling relied on immunoSEQ multiplex PCR, and the TCRdb table lists in-frame clones only, not all of them. Clone size and V and J calls were adopted from that table, with D and trimming inferred from the DNA. The sample consists of 50,000 or so clones, 90% to 95% of them appearing once. One Seattle source followed patients from active infection through their disease course. Germline V gives CDR1 SGHVS, CDR2 FNYEAQ. The length of the CDR3 is 15 residues. V dropped 1 base and J dropped 0 bases, with 10 bases sitting between them.

What was sequenced was peripheral blood. The origin of this receptor is a man aged 55 to 70 with COVID-19, enrolled during active disease. This rearrangement joins TRBV7-6 to TRBJ2-7; D uncertain. The CDR3 is CASSLVQSGSYEQYF. CDR3 DNA sequence: TGTGCCAGCAGCTTAGTACAGTCCGGCTCCTACGAGCAGTACTTC.